The clone carrying this T cell receptor (beta chain) was observed a few times. Its antigen is not identified. Researchers ran the PCR with 60 Vbeta and 13 Jbeta primers. Assay used: immunoSEQ multiplex PCR; TCRdb lists only in-frame clones, some missing. Of around 130,000 clones in the sample, roughly four fifths were seen once. These data come from a study of cytomegalovirus exposure and HLA in healthy donors. Study results and limitations: Earlier analysis found most TCR beta V segments productive about 90% or about 30% of the time. Common viral pathogens were later found to be apparently linked to several of the most significant clusters. In a later analysis, DRB1 alleles had the most associated TCRs; HLA-C alleles the fewest.

V gave up 0 bases and J gave up 3 bases; unmatched junction bases: 5. The germline V gene has CDR1 GTSNPN and CDR2 SVGIG (reference sequence). CDR3 length: 15 amino acids. This clonotype was sampled from a woman aged 45-60 years in good health and CMV-seronegative. The V call is TRBV30, the J call TRBJ1-5; the match to TRBD1 covers 7 bases. Specimen: PBMCs. In DNA, the CDR3 is TGTGCCTGGAGTGTGGGACAGAGGTTCAATCAGCCCCAGCATTTT. Residues: CAWSVGQRFNQPQHF.